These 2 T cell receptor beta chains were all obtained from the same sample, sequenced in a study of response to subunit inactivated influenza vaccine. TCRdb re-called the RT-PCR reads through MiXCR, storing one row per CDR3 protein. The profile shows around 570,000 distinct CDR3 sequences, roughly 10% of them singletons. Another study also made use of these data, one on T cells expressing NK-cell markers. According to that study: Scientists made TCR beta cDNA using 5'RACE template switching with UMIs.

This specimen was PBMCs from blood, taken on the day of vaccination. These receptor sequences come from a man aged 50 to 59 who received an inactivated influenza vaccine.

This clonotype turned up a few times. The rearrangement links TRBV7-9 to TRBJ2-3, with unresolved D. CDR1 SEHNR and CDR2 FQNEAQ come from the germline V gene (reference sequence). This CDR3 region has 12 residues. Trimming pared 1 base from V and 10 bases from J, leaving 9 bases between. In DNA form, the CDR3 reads TGTGCCAGCAGCTTAGGGGCTGCGCCGCAGTATTTT. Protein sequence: CASSLGAAPQYF.

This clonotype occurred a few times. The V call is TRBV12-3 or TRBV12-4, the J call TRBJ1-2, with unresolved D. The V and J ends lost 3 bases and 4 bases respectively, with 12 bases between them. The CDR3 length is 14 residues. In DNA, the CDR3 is TGTGCCAGCAGTTTTAAGGCGGCGACCTATGGCTACACCTTC. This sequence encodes CASSFKAATYGYTF.